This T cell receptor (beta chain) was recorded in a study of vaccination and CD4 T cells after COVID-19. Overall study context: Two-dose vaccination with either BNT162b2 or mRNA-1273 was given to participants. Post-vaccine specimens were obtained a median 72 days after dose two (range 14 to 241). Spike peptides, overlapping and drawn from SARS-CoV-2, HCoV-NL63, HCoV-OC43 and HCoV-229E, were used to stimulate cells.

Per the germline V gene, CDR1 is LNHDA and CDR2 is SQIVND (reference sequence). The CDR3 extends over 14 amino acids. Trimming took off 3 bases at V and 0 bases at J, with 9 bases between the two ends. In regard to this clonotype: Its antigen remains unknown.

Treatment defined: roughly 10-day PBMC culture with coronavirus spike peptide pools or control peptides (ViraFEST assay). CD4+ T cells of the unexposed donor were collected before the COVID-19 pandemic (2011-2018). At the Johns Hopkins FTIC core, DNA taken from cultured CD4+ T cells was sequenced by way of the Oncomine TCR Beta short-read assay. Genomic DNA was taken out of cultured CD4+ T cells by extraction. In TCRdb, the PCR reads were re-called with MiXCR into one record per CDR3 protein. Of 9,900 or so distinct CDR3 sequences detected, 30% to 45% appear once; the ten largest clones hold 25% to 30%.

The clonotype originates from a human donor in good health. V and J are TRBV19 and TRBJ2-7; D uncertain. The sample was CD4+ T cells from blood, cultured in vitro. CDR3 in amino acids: CASSILGTSYEQYF. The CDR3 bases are TGTGCCAGTAGTATCTTGGGCACCTCCTACGAGCAGTACTTC. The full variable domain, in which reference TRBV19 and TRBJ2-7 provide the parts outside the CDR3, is DGGITQSPKYLFRKEGQNVTLSCEQNLNHDAMYWYRQDPGQGLRLIYYSQIVNDFQKGDIAEGYSVSREKKESFPLTVTSAQKNPTAFYLCASSILGTSYEQYFGPGTRLTVT.